These 15 T cell receptor beta chains were sequenced from one sample in a study of vaccination effects on CD4 cells after COVID-19. These TCRs' antigens remain unknown. After expansion with viral peptide pools in the ViraFEST assay, antigen-specific CD4+ T cells were sequenced. At the end of nine to ten days of culture, CD4+ T cells were isolated. Vaccine recipients had no previous SARS-CoV-2 infection; their nucleocapsid antibodies were negative. Method: immunoSEQ multiplex PCR; TCRdb's copy keeps in-frame clones and lacks some. The table includes about 71,000 clones, 80% detected once. This specimen was CD4+ T cells from PBMCs cultured with SARS-CoV-2 spike peptides, taken before COVID-19 vaccination. These receptor sequences come from a human donor who received a COVID-19 vaccine.

This clone was observed once. The genes are TRBV19 and TRBJ2-7; tentative D call: TRBD1 (6 bases). CDR1 LNHDA and CDR2 SQIVND come from the germline V gene (reference sequence). Trimming cost V 5 bases and J 1 base, with 15 bases left between them. The CDR3 has 15 residues. DNA of the CDR3: TGTGCCAGTAGTCCCGACAGGCGATTTTCCTACGAGCAGTACGTC. Encoded protein: CASSPDRRFSYEQYV.

The rearrangement uses TRBV7-3 and TRBJ2-3, with a weak D call TRBD1 (5 bases). V lost 1 base and J lost 3, with 11 bases in between. Germline loops: CDR1 SGHTA, CDR2 FQGTGA. The CDR3 totals 15 residues. In DNA form, the CDR3 reads TGTGCCAGCAGCTTAAGGCCAGGGCCTACAGATACGCAGTATTTT. This sequence encodes CASSLRPGPTDTQYF.

Only a few counts were recorded for this clone. The rearrangement links TRBV19 to TRBJ1-5; 8 bases line up with TRBD1. With V trimmed by 9 bases and J by 4 bases, 8 bases remained unmatched. CDR1 is LNHDA, CDR2 SQIVND, per germline (reference sequence). There are 14 residues in the CDR3. The CDR3 DNA follows: TGTGCCAGCAGGGGGCCCAACGGAAATCAGCCCCAGCATTTT. Protein sequence: CASRGPNGNQPQHF.

The chain links TRBV18 to TRBJ1-4, with D maybe TRBD1 (6 bases). Trimming took 5 bases from V and 4 from J, leaving 14 bases between them. CDR1 and CDR2 from the germline V gene are KGHSH and LQKENI. The CDR3 totals 15 residues. The DNA of the CDR3 is TGTGCCAGCTCAGCTTACAGGGCGAATAATGAAAAACTGTTTTTT. It is translated as CASSAYRANNEKLFF.

The V call is TRBV19, the J call TRBJ2-2; 8 nucleotides agree with TRBD1. This CDR3 is 15 amino acids long. With V trimmed by 4 bases and J by 7 bases, 8 bases remained unmatched. The germline V gene has CDR1 LNHDA and CDR2 SQIVND (reference sequence). The CDR3 is CASSTDRAWGGELFF. The CDR3 DNA reads as TGTGCCAGTAGTACGGACAGGGCGTGGGGCGGGGAGCTGTTTTTT.

The chain uses TRBV5-4 and TRBJ1-1; no firm D call. Trimming stripped 1 base from V and 8 bases from J, with 9 bases between. The CDR3 covers 12 residues. Germline loops: CDR1 SGHNT, CDR2 YYREEE (reference sequence). Written as DNA, the CDR3 is TGTGCCAGCAGCTTGCCCGACATAGAAGCTTTCTTT. As protein: CASSLPDIEAFF. Full variable domain (rest looked up from reference TRBV5-4 and TRBJ1-1): ETGVTQSPTHLIKTRGQQVTLRCSSQSGHNTVSWYQQALGQGPQFIFQYYREEENGRGNFPPRFSGLQFPNYSSELNVNALELDDSALYLCASSLPDIEAFFGQGTRLTVV.

The J gene is TRBJ2-7, the V gene TRBV11-3, with D unclear. Deletions cut 5 bases from V and 4 bases from J, with 15 bases between. CDR1 is SGHNT and CDR2 is YENEEA in the germline V gene. This CDR3 region has 14 residues. CDR3 sequence (DNA): TGTGCCAGCAGCCCCCATCGTTGGAATTACGAGCAGTACGTC. Protein product: CASSPHRWNYEQYV.

The rearrangement joins TRBV6-2 or TRBV6-3 to TRBJ1-2; 8 bases match TRBD1. V gave up 5 bases and J gave up 8 bases; unmatched junction bases: 10. This CDR3 region has 14 residues. Germline V lookup: CDR1 MNHEY, CDR2 SVGEGT. The CDR3 spells CASSMQGAFSGYTF. CDR3 DNA sequence: TGTGCCAGCAGTATGCAGGGGGCGTTTAGCGGCTACACCTTC.

The chain recombines TRBV13 with TRBJ2-1, with a possible D match to TRBD1 (6 bases). Looked up from germline, CDR1 is PRHDT and CDR2 is FYEKMQ (reference sequence). Deletions cut 3 bases from V and 8 bases from J, with 20 bases between. The CDR3 totals 16 residues. The CDR3, as DNA: TGTGCCAGCAGCTTCCTCGTCTCCCAGGGGTACGATGAGCAGTTCTTC. Protein: CASSFLVSQGYDEQFF. Using reference TRBV13 and TRBJ2-1 for the parts outside the CDR3, the full variable domain is AAGVIQSPRHLIKEKRETATLKCYPIPRHDTVYWYQQGPGQDPQFLISFYEKMQSDKGSIPDRFSAQQFSDYHSELNMSSLELGDSALYFCASSFLVSQGYDEQFFGPGTRLTVL.

A single count supports this clone. V usage is TRBV4-2 and J usage is TRBJ2-5; 14 nucleotides align to TRBD2. In germline, CDR1 is LGHNA, CDR2 YNFKEQ. After removal of 4 bases from V and 2 bases from J, the junction contained 9 bases not matched to a gene. The length of the CDR3 is 18 residues. The CDR3 nucleotides are TGTGCCAGCAGCCTCACATGGACTAGCGGGGGGTTTCAAGAGACCCAGTACTTC. Amino acids: CASSLTWTSGGFQETQYF.

CDR3 coding DNA: TGTGCCAGCAGTTACCGAGGGACCCTAAGGACCCAGTACTTC. It codes for CASSYRGTLRTQYF. The chain uses TRBV6-2 or TRBV6-3 and TRBJ2-5; D assignment may be TRBD1 or TRBD2 (5 bases each). The germline V gene has CDR1 MNHEY and CDR2 SVGEGT. The CDR3 consists of 14 residues. V shed 2 bases and J shed 7 bases, with 14 bases lying between them.

The rearrangement joins TRBV6-5 to TRBJ1-6; tentative D call: TRBD1 (5 bases). Trimming cost V 8 bases and J 3 bases, with 14 bases left between them. The CDR3 is 15 residues long. Germline V gene sequence: CDR1 MNHEY, CDR2 SVGAGI. The CDR3 spells CASRRVRRYNSPLHF. CDR3 nucleotide sequence: TGTGCCAGCCGCAGGGTCCGCCGCTATAATTCACCCCTCCACTTT.

The chain uses TRBV19 and TRBJ1-2, with D unresolved. Germline values: CDR1 LNHDA, CDR2 SQIVND (reference sequence). The CDR3 is made up of 13 amino acids. V gave up 5 bases and J gave up 6 bases, with 13 bases separating them. As DNA, the CDR3 is TGTGCCAGTAGTGTCCACACCCAGAATGGCTACACCTTC. It codes for CASSVHTQNGYTF.

V usage is TRBV7-2 and J usage is TRBJ2-3, with 8 bases lining up with TRBD1. This CDR3 is built from 15 residues. Trimming removed 5 bases from V and 4 bases from J; junction bases left unmatched: 8. Germline lookup yields CDR1 SGHTA and CDR2 FQGNSA. The CDR3 DNA reads TGTGCCAGCAGCCCCCGAAGGACAGGGCCAGATACGCAGTATTTT. Its protein product is CASSPRRTGPDTQYF.

V gene TRBV6-2 or TRBV6-3 combines with J gene TRBJ2-3; 7 bases are shared with TRBD1. Germline assignment: CDR1 MNHEY and CDR2 SVGEGT. This CDR3 has 15 amino acids. With 6 bases clipped from V and 1 base from J, the junction kept 7 bases outside the gene matches. The DNA of the CDR3 is TGTGCCAGCAGCCGCCGGGACAGAGGCACAGATACGCAGTATTTT. Amino acid sequence: CASSRRDRGTDTQYF.